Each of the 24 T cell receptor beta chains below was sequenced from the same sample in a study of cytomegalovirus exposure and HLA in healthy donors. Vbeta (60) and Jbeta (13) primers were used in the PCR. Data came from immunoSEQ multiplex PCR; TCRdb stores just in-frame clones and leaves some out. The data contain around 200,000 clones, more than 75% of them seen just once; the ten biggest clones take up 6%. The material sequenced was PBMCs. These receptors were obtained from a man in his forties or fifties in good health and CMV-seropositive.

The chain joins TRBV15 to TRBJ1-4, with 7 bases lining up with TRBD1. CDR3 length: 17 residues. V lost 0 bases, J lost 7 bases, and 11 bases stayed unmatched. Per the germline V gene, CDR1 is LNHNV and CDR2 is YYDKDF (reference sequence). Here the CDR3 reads CATSRDRAGGPGEKLFF. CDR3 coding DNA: TGTGCCACCAGCAGAGATCGGGCAGGGGGTCCGGGTGAAAAACTGTTTTTT.

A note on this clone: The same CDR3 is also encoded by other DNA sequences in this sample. The CDR3 DNA follows: TGTGCCAGCAGCCAAGATCGCCAGAATGAAAAACTGTTTTTT. This gives the protein CASSQDRQNEKLFF. This rearrangement joins TRBV14 to TRBJ1-4; D not resolved. Germline V gene data show CDR1 as SGHDN and CDR2 as FVKESK. V was pared by 0 bases and J by 5 bases, with 7 bases between. The CDR3 runs 14 residues. The full variable domain, with the rest looked up from reference TRBV14 and TRBJ1-4, is EAGVTQFPSHSVIEKGQTVTLRCDPISGHDNLYWYRRVMGKEIKFLLHFVKESKQDESGMPNNRFLAERTGGTYSTLKVQPAELEDSGVYFCASSQDRQNEKLFFGSGTQLSVL.

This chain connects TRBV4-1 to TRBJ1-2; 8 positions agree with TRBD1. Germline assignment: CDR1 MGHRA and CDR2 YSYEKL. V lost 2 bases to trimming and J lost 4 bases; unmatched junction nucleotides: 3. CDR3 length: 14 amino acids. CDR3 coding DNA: TGCGCCAGCAGCCAAACAGGGGGGACCTATGGCTACACCTTC. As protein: CASSQTGGTYGYTF.

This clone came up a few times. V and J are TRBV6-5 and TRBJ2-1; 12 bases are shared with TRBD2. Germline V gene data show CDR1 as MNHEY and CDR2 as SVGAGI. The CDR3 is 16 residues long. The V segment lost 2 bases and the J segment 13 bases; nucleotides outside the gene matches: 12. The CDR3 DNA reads TGTGCCAGCAGTTACCGGGCTAGCGGGAGGGCCGGGGAACAGTTCTTC. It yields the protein CASSYRASGRAGEQFF.

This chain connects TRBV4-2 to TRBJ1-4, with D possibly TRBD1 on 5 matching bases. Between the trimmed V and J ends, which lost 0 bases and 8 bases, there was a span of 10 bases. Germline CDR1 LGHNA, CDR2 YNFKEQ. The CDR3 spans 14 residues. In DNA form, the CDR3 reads TGTGCCAGCAGCCAAGATGCAGGGAGGGAAAAACTGTTTTTT. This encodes CASSQDAGREKLFF.

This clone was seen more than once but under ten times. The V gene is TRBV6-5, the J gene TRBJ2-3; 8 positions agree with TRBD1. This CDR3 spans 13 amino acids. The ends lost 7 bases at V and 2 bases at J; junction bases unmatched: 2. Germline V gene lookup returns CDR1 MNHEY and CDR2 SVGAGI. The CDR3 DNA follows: TGTGCCAGCACGGACAGGGTCACAGATACGCAGTATTTT. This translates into CASTDRVTDTQYF.

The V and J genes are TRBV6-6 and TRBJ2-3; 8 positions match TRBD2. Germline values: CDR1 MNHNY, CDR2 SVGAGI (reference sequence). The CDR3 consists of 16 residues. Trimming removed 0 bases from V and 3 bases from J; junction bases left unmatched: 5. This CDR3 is CASSYSSGSRTDTQYF. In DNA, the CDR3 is TGTGCCAGCAGTTACTCGAGCGGGAGTAGAACAGATACGCAGTATTTT.

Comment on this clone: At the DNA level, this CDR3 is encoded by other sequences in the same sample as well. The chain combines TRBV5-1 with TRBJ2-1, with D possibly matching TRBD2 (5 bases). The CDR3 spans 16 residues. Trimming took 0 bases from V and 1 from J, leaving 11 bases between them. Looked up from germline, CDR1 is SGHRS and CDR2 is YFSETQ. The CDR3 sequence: CASSLVPSGSYNEQFF. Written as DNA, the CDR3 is TGCGCCAGCAGCTTGGTGCCGAGCGGTTCCTACAATGAGCAGTTCTTC.

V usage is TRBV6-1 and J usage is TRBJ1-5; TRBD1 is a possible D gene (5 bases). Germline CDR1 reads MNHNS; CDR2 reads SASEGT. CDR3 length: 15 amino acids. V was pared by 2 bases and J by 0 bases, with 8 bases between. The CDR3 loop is CASSEMGHSNQPQHF. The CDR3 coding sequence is TGTGCCAGCAGTGAAATGGGGCATAGCAATCAGCCCCAGCATTTT.

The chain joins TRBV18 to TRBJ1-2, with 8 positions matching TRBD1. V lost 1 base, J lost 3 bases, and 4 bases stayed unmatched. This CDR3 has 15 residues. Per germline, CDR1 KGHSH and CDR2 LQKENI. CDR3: CASSPRLQGDYGYTF. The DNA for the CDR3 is TGTGCCAGCTCACCACGTCTACAGGGGGACTATGGCTACACCTTC. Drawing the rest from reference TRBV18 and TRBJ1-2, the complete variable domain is NAGVMQNPRHLVRRRGQEARLRCSPMKGHSHVYWYRQLPEEGLKFMVYLQKENIIDESGMPKERFSAEFPKEGPSILRIQQVVRGDSAAYFCASSPRLQGDYGYTFGSGTRLTVV.

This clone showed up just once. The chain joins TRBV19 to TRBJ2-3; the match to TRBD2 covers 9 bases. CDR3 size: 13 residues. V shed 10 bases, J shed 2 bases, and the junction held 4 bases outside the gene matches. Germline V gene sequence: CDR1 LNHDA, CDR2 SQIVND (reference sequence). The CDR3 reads CATRLAATDTQYF. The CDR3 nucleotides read TGTGCCACCAGACTAGCGGCCACAGATACGCAGTATTTT.

In nucleotides, the CDR3 is TGTGCCAGCAGCCTCACGGGAGGCATGAGCACAGATACGCAGTATTTT. This encodes CASSLTGGMSTDTQYF. V gene TRBV11-2 combines with J gene TRBJ2-3; 7 bases are a match to TRBD2. Per germline, CDR1 SGHAT and CDR2 FQNNGV. V was clipped by 5 bases and J by 0 bases; unmatched bases: 8. The CDR3 spans 16 residues.

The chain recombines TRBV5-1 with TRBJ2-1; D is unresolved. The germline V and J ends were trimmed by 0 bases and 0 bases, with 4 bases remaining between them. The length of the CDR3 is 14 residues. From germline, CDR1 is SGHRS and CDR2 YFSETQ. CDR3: CASSLDTSYNEQFF. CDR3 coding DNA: TGCGCCAGCAGCTTGGACACCTCCTACAATGAGCAGTTCTTC.

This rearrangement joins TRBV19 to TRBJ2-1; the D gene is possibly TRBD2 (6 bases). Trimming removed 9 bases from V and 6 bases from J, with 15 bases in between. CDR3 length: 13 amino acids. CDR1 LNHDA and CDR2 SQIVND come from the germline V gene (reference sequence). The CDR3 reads CASHMGGFNEQFF. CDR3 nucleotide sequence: TGTGCCAGCCACATGGGGGGATTCAATGAGCAGTTCTTC.

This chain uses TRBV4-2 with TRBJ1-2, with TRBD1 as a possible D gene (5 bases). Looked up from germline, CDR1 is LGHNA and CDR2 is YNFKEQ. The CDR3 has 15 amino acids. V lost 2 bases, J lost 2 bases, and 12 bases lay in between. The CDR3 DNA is TGTGCCAGCAGCCAAACTTCACAGGCCAACTATGGCTACACCTTC. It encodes CASSQTSQANYGYTF.

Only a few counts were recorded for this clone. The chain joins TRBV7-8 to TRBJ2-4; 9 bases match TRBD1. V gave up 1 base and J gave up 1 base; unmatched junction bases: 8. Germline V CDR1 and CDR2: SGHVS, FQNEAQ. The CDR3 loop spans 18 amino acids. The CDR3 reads CASSLVFPGQGAKNIQYF. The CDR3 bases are TGTGCCAGCAGCTTAGTATTTCCCGGACAGGGGGCCAAAAACATTCAGTACTTC. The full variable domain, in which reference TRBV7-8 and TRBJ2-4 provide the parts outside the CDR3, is GAGVSQSPRYKVAKRGQDVALRCDPISGHVSLFWYQQALGQGPEFLTYFQNEAQLDKSGLPSDRFFAERPEGSVSTLKIQRTQQEDSAVYLCASSLVFPGQGAKNIQYFGAGTRLSVL.

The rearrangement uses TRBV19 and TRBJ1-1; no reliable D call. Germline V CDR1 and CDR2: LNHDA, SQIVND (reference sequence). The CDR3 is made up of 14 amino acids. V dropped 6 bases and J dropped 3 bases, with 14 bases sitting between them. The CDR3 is CASRAKRVDTEAFF. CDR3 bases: TGTGCCAGTAGAGCGAAGCGGGTGGACACTGAAGCTTTCTTT.

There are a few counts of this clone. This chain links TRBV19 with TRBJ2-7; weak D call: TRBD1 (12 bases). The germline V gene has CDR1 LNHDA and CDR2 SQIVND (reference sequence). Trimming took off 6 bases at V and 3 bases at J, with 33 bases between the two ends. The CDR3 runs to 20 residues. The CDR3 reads CASSADRDRGRGTSGYEQYF. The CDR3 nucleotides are TGTGCCAGTAGCGCCGATCGGGACAGGGGGCGTGGGACTAGCGGCTACGAGCAGTACTTC.

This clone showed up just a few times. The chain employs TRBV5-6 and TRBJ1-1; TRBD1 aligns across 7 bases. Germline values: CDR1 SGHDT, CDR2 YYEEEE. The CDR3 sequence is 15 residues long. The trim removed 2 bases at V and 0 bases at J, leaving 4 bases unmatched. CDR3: CASSFGQVMNTEAFF. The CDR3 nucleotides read TGTGCCAGCAGCTTCGGACAGGTAATGAACACTGAAGCTTTCTTT.

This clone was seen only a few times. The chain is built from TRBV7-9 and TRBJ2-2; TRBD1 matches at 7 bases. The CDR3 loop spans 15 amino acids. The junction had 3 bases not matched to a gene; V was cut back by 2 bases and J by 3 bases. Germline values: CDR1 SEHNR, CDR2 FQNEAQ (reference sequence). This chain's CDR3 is CASSLRQGDTGELFF. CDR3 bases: TGTGCCAGCAGCTTAAGACAGGGAGACACCGGGGAGCTGTTTTTT.

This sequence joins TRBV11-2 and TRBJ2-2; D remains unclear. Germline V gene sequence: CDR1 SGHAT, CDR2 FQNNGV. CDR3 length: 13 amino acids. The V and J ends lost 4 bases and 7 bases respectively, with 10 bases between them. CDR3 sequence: CASSSLRVGELFF. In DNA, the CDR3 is TGTGCCAGCAGCTCACTACGCGTCGGGGAGCTGTTTTTT.

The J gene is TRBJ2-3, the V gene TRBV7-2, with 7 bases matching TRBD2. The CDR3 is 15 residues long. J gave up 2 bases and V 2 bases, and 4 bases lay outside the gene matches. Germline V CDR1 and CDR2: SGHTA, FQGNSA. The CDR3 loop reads CASSLLAAPTDTQYF. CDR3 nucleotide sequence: TGTGCCAGCAGCTTACTAGCGGCACCCACAGATACGCAGTATTTT.

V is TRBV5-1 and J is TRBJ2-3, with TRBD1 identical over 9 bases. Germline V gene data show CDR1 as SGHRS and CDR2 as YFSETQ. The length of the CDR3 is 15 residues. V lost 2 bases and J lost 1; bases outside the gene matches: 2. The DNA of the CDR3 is TGCGCCAGCAGCTTCCGGGACAGGGGCACAGATACGCAGTATTTT. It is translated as CASSFRDRGTDTQYF.

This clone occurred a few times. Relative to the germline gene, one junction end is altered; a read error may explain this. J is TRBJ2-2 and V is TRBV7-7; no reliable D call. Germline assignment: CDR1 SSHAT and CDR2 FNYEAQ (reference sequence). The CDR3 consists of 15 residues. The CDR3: CASSAVSGHTGELFF. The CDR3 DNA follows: TGTGCTAGCAGCGCAGTCTCAGGCCACACCGGGGAGCTGTTTTTT.